The 19 T cell receptor beta chains presented below share a single source sample, sequenced in a study of Ad26.COV2.S vaccination and SARS-CoV-2 variants. Specified treatment: 15 to 20 received Ad26.COV2.S at low or high dose, single or two shots; five or six received placebo; per-sample allocation not given. Each sample was drawn 63 days after the first injection (of vaccine or placebo). Repertoires were generated with immunoSEQ multiplex PCR, while TCRdb's copy carries only in-frame clones and drops some. The sample lists about half a million clones, roughly nine tenths occurring once. This material consisted of peripheral blood, taken in a trial of Ad26.COV2.S vaccine versus placebo. These receptors were obtained from a person aged 18 to 59 who received the Ad26.COV2.S COVID-19 vaccine or a placebo.

V is TRBV10-3 and J is TRBJ2-2; 15 bases map to TRBD2. The CDR3 is 15 residues long. From germline, CDR1 is ENHRY and CDR2 SYGVKD. With 6 bases clipped from V and 4 bases from J, the junction kept 0 bases outside the gene matches. The CDR3 DNA sequence: TGTGCCATCAGGGGACTAGCGGGAGGCACCGGGGAGCTGTTTTTT. This translates into CAIRGLAGGTGELFF.

V is TRBV19 and J is TRBJ2-1; 11 bases are a match to TRBD2. CDR1 is LNHDA and CDR2 is SQIVND in the germline V gene (reference sequence). Germline trimming cut 7 bases from V and 9 bases from J; bases unmatched to any gene: 8. The CDR3 has 14 residues. The chain's CDR3 is CASTDSGGAGEQFF. CDR3 coding DNA: TGTGCCAGTACCGATAGCGGGGGGGCCGGTGAGCAGTTCTTC.

The chain joins TRBV6-6 to TRBJ2-3, with D uncertain. CDR3 length equals 12 residues. Germline loops: CDR1 MNHNY, CDR2 SVGAGI (reference sequence). V gave up 6 bases and J gave up 6 bases, with 10 bases separating them. The CDR3 DNA is TGTGCCAGCAGGCTAAGGGCGGATACGCAGTATTTT. Translation gives CASRLRADTQYF.

The sample holds one count of this clone. The V call is TRBV30, the J call TRBJ2-7; D is unresolved. Trimming took off 0 bases at V and 4 bases at J, with 13 bases between the two ends. The CDR3 runs 14 residues. The V gene's germline CDR1 is GTSNPN and CDR2 SVGIG (reference sequence). CDR3 amino acids: CAWSVGGSDYEQYF. The CDR3 DNA is TGTGCCTGGAGTGTCGGCGGATCCGATTACGAGCAGTACTTC.

V is TRBV7-9 and J is TRBJ2-2; a weak D match, TRBD1 (6 bases). Trimming stripped 3 bases from V and 5 bases from J, with 7 bases between. The CDR3 covers 13 residues. From germline, CDR1 is SEHNR and CDR2 FQNEAQ (reference sequence). CDR3 coding DNA: TGTGCCAGCAGCTTGACAGGAACCGGGGAGCTGTTTTTT. Residues: CASSLTGTGELFF. Full variable domain (outside the CDR3, taken from reference TRBV7-9 and TRBJ2-2): DTGVSQNPRHKITKRGQNVTFRCDPISEHNRLYWYRQTLGQGPEFLTYFQNEAQLEKSRLLSDRFSAERPKGSFSTLEIQRTEQGDSAMYLCASSLTGTGELFFGEGSRLTVL.

This sequence joins TRBV10-2 and TRBJ1-1; unclear D gene. The length of the CDR3 is 13 residues. Trimming left V 3 bases short and J 1 base short, with 6 bases between. Germline V CDR1 and CDR2: WSHSY, SAAADI. CDR3 sequence reads: CASSELRNTEAFF. DNA for the CDR3: TGCGCCAGCAGTGAATTGCGGAACACTGAAGCTTTCTTT.

The V call is TRBV4-1, the J call TRBJ1-1; possible D gene TRBD1, 5 bases. The CDR3 has 14 amino acids. CDR1 MGHRA and CDR2 YSYEKL come from the germline V gene. Deletions cut 5 bases from V and 4 bases from J, with 14 bases between. The CDR3 region is CASSSTTGGTEAFF. The CDR3 DNA sequence: TGCGCCAGCAGCTCCACCACGGGGGGCACTGAAGCTTTCTTT.

This clone has just one count. V is TRBV5-5 and J is TRBJ2-7; 9 bases are a match to TRBD1. V trimming: 5 bases; J trimming: 1 base; junction bases outside the gene matches: 7. This CDR3 spans 15 amino acids. CDR1 SGHKS and CDR2 YYEKEE come from the germline V gene (reference sequence). CDR3 loop: CASRRGQGRSYEQYF. The CDR3 DNA reads as TGTGCCAGCAGGAGGGGACAGGGTCGATCCTACGAGCAGTACTTC.

V gene TRBV5-1 combines with J gene TRBJ2-1; the D is unclear. Germline CDR1 reads SGHRS; CDR2 reads YFSETQ. CDR3 length equals 13 residues. With 1 base removed from V and 2 bases from J, the gap between germline ends came to 4 bases. CDR3 DNA: TGCGCCAGCAGCTTGATGACCTACAATGAGCAGTTCTTC. Translating it yields CASSLMTYNEQFF.

As for this clone: The same CDR3 also results from other DNA sequences found in this sample. The chain has TRBV30 and TRBJ2-7; either TRBD1 or TRBD2 may supply D (5 bases each). This CDR3 comprises 13 residues. CDR1 and CDR2 (germline): GTSNPN, SVGIG (reference sequence). Trimming left V 0 bases short and J 2 bases short, with 8 bases between. CDR3 sequence (DNA): TGTGCCTGGAGTGTACGGGGCGCCTACGAGCAGTACTTC. This translates into CAWSVRGAYEQYF.

The chain links TRBV15 to TRBJ1-1; D not resolved. From germline, CDR1 is LNHNV and CDR2 YYDKDF (reference sequence). V was shortened by 5 bases and J by 1 base, with 14 bases between the two germline ends. The CDR3 runs to 15 residues. The CDR3 region is CATSSRRRTNTEAFF. CDR3 in DNA: TGTGCCACCAGCTCCCGGCGACGGACGAACACTGAAGCTTTCTTT.

This chain uses TRBV19 with TRBJ2-5; weak D call: TRBD1 (6 bases). Deletions cut 3 bases from V and 0 bases from J, with 17 bases between. This CDR3 comprises 17 residues. Germline V gene lookup returns CDR1 LNHDA and CDR2 SQIVND (reference sequence). The CDR3 nucleotides read TGTGCCAGTAGTATTGGACAGCGGCCAGGGTACCAAGAGACCCAGTACTTC. It yields the protein CASSIGQRPGYQETQYF.

The V call is TRBV7-2, the J call TRBJ2-1, with a tentative D call TRBD1 (6 bases). Germline assignment: CDR1 SGHTA and CDR2 FQGNSA. CDR3 length equals 14 residues. Trimming pared 4 bases from V and 7 bases from J, leaving 14 bases between. The CDR3 loop reads CASSWTVILNEQFF. The CDR3, as DNA: TGTGCCAGCAGCTGGACAGTTATCCTAAATGAGCAGTTCTTC.

This chain links TRBV5-1 with TRBJ2-3, with 8 bases that match TRBD1. This CDR3 is built from 15 residues. Germline CDR1 and CDR2: SGHRS and YFSETQ. The V segment lost 2 bases and the J segment 1 base; nucleotides outside the gene matches: 3. In nucleotides, the CDR3 is TGCGCCAGCAGCTTTGGACAGGGCCGCACAGATACGCAGTATTTT. Protein product: CASSFGQGRTDTQYF.

Concerning this clone itself: Other DNA sequences of this sample code for an identical CDR3. The rearrangement joins TRBV6-5 to TRBJ1-5, with a weak D call TRBD1 (5 bases). The germline V gene encodes CDR1 MNHEY and CDR2 SVGAGI. The CDR3 contains 13 residues. Trimming pared 2 bases from V and 7 bases from J, leaving 9 bases between. Here the CDR3 DNA reads TGTGCCAGCAGTTACAGCAGGGCCCAGCCCCAGCATTTT. Its protein product is CASSYSRAQPQHF.

This clone was recorded a few times. This sequence joins TRBV5-1 and TRBJ2-7; 9 bases align to TRBD1. The CDR3 consists of 15 residues. Germline CDR1 and CDR2: SGHRS and YFSETQ. Losses at the gene ends were 0 bases for V and 3 bases for J; bases not matched to a gene: 4. As DNA, the CDR3 is TGCGCCAGCAGCTTGGAAGGGACAGGGTACTACGAGCAGTACTTC. Residues: CASSLEGTGYYEQYF. The full variable domain, completed using reference TRBV5-1 and TRBJ2-7, is KAGVTQTPRYLIKTRGQQVTLSCSPISGHRSVSWYQQTPGQGLQFLFEYFSETQRNKGNFPGRFSGRQFSNSRSEMNVSTLELGDSALYLCASSLEGTGYYEQYFGPGTRLTVT.

The V gene is TRBV28, the J gene TRBJ1-1, with D perhaps TRBD1 (5 bases). The CDR3 length is 14 residues. Germline values: CDR1 MDHEN, CDR2 SYDVKM. The V gene lost 2 bases and the J gene lost 4 bases, with 11 bases spanning the gap. CDR3 DNA: TGTGCCAGCAGTTTACCGTTGAGGGGCACTGAAGCTTTCTTT. Protein product: CASSLPLRGTEAFF.

This clone was recorded once. V is TRBV27 and J is TRBJ2-7; 9 nucleotides agree with TRBD2. The CDR3 has 15 amino acids. Germline-derived CDR1 and CDR2 are MNHEY and SMNVEV (reference sequence). With 6 bases clipped from V and 5 bases from J, the junction kept 11 bases outside the gene matches. The CDR3 reads CASSWNAGGLHEQYF. The DNA for the CDR3 is TGTGCCAGCAGCTGGAACGCGGGGGGGCTCCACGAGCAGTACTTC.

This clone was observed once. This sequence joins TRBV2 and TRBJ2-3; D call uncertain. The CDR3 has 13 residues. The V end lost 3 bases, the J end lost 6 bases, and 10 bases lay between the germline ends. The germline V gene has CDR1 SNHLY and CDR2 FYNNEI. CDR3: CASSDVFSDTQYF. The DNA of the CDR3 is TGTGCCAGCAGTGATGTCTTTTCCGATACGCAGTATTTT.